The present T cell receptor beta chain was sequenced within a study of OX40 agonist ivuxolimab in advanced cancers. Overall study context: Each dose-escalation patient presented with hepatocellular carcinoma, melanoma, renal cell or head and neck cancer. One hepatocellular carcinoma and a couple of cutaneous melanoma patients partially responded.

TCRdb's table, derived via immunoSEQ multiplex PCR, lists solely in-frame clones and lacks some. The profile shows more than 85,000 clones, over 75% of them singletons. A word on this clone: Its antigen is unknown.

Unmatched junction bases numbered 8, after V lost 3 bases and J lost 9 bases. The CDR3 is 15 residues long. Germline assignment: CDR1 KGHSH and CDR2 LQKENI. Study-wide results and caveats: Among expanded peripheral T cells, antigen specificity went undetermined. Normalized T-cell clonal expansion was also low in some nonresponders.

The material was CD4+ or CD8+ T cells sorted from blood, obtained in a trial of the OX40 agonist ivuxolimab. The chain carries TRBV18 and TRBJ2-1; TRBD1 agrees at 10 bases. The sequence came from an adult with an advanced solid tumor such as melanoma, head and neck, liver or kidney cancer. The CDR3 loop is CASSPRTGGDSEQFF. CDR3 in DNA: TGTGCCAGCTCACCCAGGACAGGGGGGGACTCTGAGCAGTTCTTC.